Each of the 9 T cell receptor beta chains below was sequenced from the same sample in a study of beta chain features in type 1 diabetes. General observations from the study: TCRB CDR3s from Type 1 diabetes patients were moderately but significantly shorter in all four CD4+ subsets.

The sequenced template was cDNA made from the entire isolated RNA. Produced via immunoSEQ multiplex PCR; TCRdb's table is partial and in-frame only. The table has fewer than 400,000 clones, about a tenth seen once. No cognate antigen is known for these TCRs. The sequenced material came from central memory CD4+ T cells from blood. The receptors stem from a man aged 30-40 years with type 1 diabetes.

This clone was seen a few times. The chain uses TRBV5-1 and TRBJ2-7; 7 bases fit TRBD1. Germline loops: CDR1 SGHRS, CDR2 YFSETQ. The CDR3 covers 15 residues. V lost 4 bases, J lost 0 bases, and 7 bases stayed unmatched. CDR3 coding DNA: TGCGCCAGCAGCATCGACAGGGCGAGCTCCTACGAGCAGTACTTC. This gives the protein CASSIDRASSYEQYF.

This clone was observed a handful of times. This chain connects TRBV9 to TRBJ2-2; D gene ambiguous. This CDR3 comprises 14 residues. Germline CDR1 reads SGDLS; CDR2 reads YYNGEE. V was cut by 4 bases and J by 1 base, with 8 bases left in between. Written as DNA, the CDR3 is TGTGCCAGCAGCCCCCGAGGGAACACCGGGGAGCTGTTTTTT. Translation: CASSPRGNTGELFF.

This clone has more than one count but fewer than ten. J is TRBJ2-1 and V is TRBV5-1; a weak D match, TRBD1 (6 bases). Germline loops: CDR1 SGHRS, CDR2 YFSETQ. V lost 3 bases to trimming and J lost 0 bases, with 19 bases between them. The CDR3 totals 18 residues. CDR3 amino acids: CASSSPTGKPSSYNEQFF. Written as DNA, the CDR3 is TGCGCCAGCAGCTCGCCGACAGGCAAACCAAGCTCCTACAATGAGCAGTTCTTC.

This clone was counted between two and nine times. The CDR3 nucleotides are TGTGCCAGCAGCCAAGGTTGGGGCCTCTCCTATAATTCACCCCTCCACTTT. Residues: CASSQGWGLSYNSPLHF. The chain combines TRBV14 with TRBJ1-6; D perhaps matches TRBD1 (5 bases). Trimming took 1 base from V and 0 from J, leaving 10 bases between them. The CDR3 consists of 17 residues. CDR1 and CDR2 (germline): SGHDN, FVKESK.

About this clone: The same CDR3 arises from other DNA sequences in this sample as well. This chain's CDR3 is CASSIRGSDTEAFF. CDR3 nucleotides: TGTGCCAGTAGTATACGGGGGAGTGACACTGAAGCTTTCTTT. This chain connects TRBV19 to TRBJ1-1; D is possibly TRBD1 (5 bases). The CDR3 length is 14 residues. With 2 bases removed from V and 3 bases from J, the gap between germline ends came to 10 bases. CDR1 and CDR2 from the germline V gene are LNHDA and SQIVND (reference sequence).

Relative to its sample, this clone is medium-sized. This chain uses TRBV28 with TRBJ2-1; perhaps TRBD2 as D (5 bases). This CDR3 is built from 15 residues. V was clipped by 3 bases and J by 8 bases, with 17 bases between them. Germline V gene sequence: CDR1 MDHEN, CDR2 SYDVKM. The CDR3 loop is CASSLEALGSHEQFF. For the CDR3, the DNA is TGTGCCAGCAGTTTGGAGGCCCTTGGGTCCCATGAGCAGTTCTTC. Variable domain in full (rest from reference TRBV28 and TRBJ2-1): DVKVTQSSRYLVKRTGEKVFLECVQDMDHENMFWYRQDPGLGLRLIYFSYDVKMKEKGDIPEGYSVSREKKERFSLILESASTNQTSMYLCASSLEALGSHEQFFGPGTRLTVL.

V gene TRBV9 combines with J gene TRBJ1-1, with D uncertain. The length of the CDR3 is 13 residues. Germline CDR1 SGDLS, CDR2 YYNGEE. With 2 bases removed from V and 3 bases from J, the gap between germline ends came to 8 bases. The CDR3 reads CASSVGSHTEAFF. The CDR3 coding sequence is TGTGCCAGCAGCGTCGGGTCTCACACTGAAGCTTTCTTT.

The CDR3 here is CASKSGGWTEAFF. The DNA for the CDR3 is TGTGCCAGCAAATCGGGGGGTTGGACTGAAGCTTTCTTT. The chain has TRBV28 and TRBJ1-1; TRBD1 might be the D (5 bases). The germline V gene has CDR1 MDHEN and CDR2 SYDVKM. This CDR3 is 13 amino acids long. Trimming pared 7 bases from V and 5 bases from J, leaving 14 bases between.

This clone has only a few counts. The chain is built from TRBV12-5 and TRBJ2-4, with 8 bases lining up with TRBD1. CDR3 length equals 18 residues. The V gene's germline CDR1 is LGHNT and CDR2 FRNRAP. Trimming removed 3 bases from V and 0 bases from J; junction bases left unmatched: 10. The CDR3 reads CASGFGQGSHLAKNIQYF. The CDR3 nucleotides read TGTGCTAGTGGTTTCGGACAGGGAAGCCATCTAGCCAAAAACATTCAGTACTTC. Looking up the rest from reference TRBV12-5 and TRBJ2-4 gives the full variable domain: DARVTQTPRHKVTEMGQEVTMRCQPILGHNTVFWYRQTMMQGLELLAYFRNRAPLDDSGMPKDRFSAEMPDATLATLKIQPSEPRDSAVYFCASGFGQGSHLAKNIQYFGAGTRLSVL.